The rows below give T cell receptor beta chains drawn from one sample of a study of glioma-infiltrating T cells. TCRdb re-derived calls from the multiplex PCR reads in MiXCR, one entry per CDR3 protein. The repertoire holds roughly 200,000 distinct CDR3 sequences, with approximately 40% as singletons. Input material: glioma tissue, nonneoplastic brain tissue, or PBMCs (not recorded which). The receptors come from a human donor with low-grade glioma or glioblastoma, undergoing nonglioma brain surgery, or in good health (not recorded which). The CDR3 runs from the conserved cysteine through the conserved F or W. The D gene is left open where the match is weak. Not all rows give a size; the values are once, few, many and, for expanded clones, a class.

>TRBD1|TRBV19|few|14|TRBJ1-1
CASSISAGGTEAFF
TGTGCCAGTAGTATATCGGCAGGGGGCACTGAAGCTTTCTTT
>-|TRBV28|many|11|TRBJ1-2
CASSSNYGYTF
TGTGCCAGCAGTTCGAACTATGGCTACACCTTC
>TRBD2|TRBV12-5|-|18|TRBJ2-1
CASGLVQDGTSGVNEQFF
TGTGCTAGTGGTTTGGTACAAGATGGGACTAGCGGGGTGAATGAGCAGTTCTTC
>-|TRBV3-1|-|16|TRBJ2-6
CASSQGRVAGANVLTF
TGTGCCAGCAGCCAAGGACGGGTGGCTGGGGCCAACGTCCTGACTTTC
>-|TRBV27|many|15|TRBJ2-3
CASSKEGKRTDTQYF
TGTGCCAGCAGTAAAGAGGGAAAACGCACAGATACGCAGTATTTT
>-|TRBV20-1|few|17|TRBJ1-5
CSAVGSSPGPGNQPQHF
TGCAGTGCGGTTGGATCCAGTCCGGGGCCCGGCAATCAGCCCCAGCATTTT
>-|TRBV6-1|-|14|TRBJ1-1
CASTSSPLNTEAFF
TGTGCCAGCACCAGTTCGCCCCTGAACACTGAAGCTTTCTTT
>-|TRBV7-2|many|15|TRBJ2-7
CASSLVSNGRTEQYF
TGTGCCAGCAGCTTAGTATCTAACGGTAGGACCGAGCAGTACTTC
>-|TRBV18|many|12|TRBJ1-1
CASKGQNTEAFF
TGTGCCAGCAAAGGACAAAACACTGAAGCTTTCTTT
>-|TRBV29-1|-|14|TRBJ2-1
CSDRLGGAYNEQFF
TGCAGCGACCGACTAGGGGGAGCATACAATGAGCAGTTCTTC